This entry describes one T cell receptor (beta chain). It has no known antigen specificity. No clone much larger than this one lies a single base away; base qualities are absent. Based on the germline V gene (reference sequence), the CDR1 and CDR2 sequences are LNHNV and YYDKDF. Spanning cysteine to phenylalanine, the CDR3 consists of 14 amino acids. Only the CDR3 portion is preserved as DNA: 42 bases, with reading frame beginning at the first base. Clipping removes 4 bases from V and 8 bases from J, with 6 as the unmatched junction base count. This record belongs to a study of shared clonotypes between healthy human individuals (dated by TCRdb to 2020 to 2022). Turning to the overall study: Three men and a couple of women, aged 18 to 49 years, made up the cohort. The study deeply sequenced blood TCR repertoires of about 5 healthy adults to estimate repertoire size and the extent of clonotype sharing between individuals. To increase sequencing depth and limit assay-specific biases, different laboratories used diverse techniques to prepare libraries and sequence TCR repertoires. Leukapheresis yielded between about 0.85 and 10 billion PBMCs per donor. The investigation overall reported the following: The genetic and exposure-history diversity represented was limited by the small number of donors. Only blood was sampled, and tissue TCR repertoires likely differ from those in blood. Pairwise subsampling indicated that sequencing depth was expected to affect the degree of clonotype sharing among donors.

The donors were healthy, HIV-negative adults with no recently reported acute infections or vaccinations. Only Caucasian adults living in Nashville, Tennessee, USA were represented among the donors. For unsorted samples, about 90 million PBMCs were counted and genomic DNA was extracted with the QIAamp DNA Blood Mini kit. Blood was collected by leukapheresis, and PBMCs were isolated by Ficoll-Histopaque density gradient centrifugation and then cryopreserved in liquid nitrogen vapor phase. TCR CDR3 regions were amplified from genomic DNA by multiplex PCR using the deep immunoSEQ assay. Genomic DNA extracted from each cell subset was distributed evenly over all wells of several immunoSEQ 96-well plates, and each plate served as one replicate. Each replicate PCR for unsorted PBMC received 300 to 350 ng genomic DNA, equal to approximately 30,000 T cell genomes. Ten immunoSEQ deep assay plates were used to sequence the unsorted PBMC genomic DNA. Purified libraries were measured with a Qubit 3.0 fluorometer, size-checked on a Bioanalyzer 2100, and measured again with the KAPA Library Quantification kit. Each immunoSEQ 96-well plate was sequenced on its own single-read 150-cycle Illumina NextSeq 550 flow cell. Concerning the study's data processing: Because only junctional sequences without quality scores were contained in the immunoSEQ output, filtering matching that applied to full-length reads could not be performed. Sequences were annotated with PyIR, a Python wrapper for IgBLAST v1.9, and V/J genes and CDR3 were assigned using IMGT germline references. Reads with weak V/J assignments (E-value above 1e-6), missing CDR3, stop codons, out-of-frame junctions, or ambiguous translated residues were removed. V3J clonotypes were defined as sequences sharing an identical inferred V gene, J gene, and CDR3 amino acid sequence. Percentage overlap between repertoires was computed as shared unique clonotypes divided by the size of the smaller repertoire. Three approaches were used to assess repertoire richness: RTK rarefaction, the Chao1 estimator, and Recon v2.1 estimates of unobserved clonotypes. The clones in this table, taken by TCRdb from immuneACCESS, are in-frame only. Not every clone is retained; where verified, under half of the shortfall comes from an unresolved V gene, and the cause of the rest is unknown. The D gene and trimming were derived from the DNA, and the V and J assignments and clone size from that table. The sample yields approximately 480,000 clones; almost 80% were counted once. The top ten clonotypes cover under 15% of the sample.

The sequence joins TRBV15 to TRBJ2-2; 8 bases in the junction line up with TRBD2. The sample was PBMCs. This TCR was recovered from a middle-aged woman in good health. Some clones in this sample may be carry-over from other donors' samples. The sequenced DNA: TGTGCCACCAGCACCCCGGGAGGGAGAGGGGAGCTGTTTTTT. The encoded protein is CATSTPGGRGELFF.